This T cell receptor beta chain was identified in a study of tumor and adjacent non-tumor tissue in lung cancer. A word on this clonotype: Its cognate antigen is unknown. A much larger clone differs from this one at a single base, so this may be a read error.

The template was RNA from unsorted bulk tissue. The normal lung tissue was taken more than 3 cm from the tumor edge. Study results and caveats: TCR diversity was significantly greater in tumor than normal lung tissue.

TCRbeta libraries were built with three rounds of nested PCR, modified from ARM-PCR. TCRdb re-called the multiplex PCR reads with MiXCR, one entry per CDR3 protein. The repertoire includes approximately 120,000 distinct CDR3 sequences, about 61% of them detected once, and around 17% sits in the top ten. Germline CDR1 and CDR2: SGHVS and FQNEAQ. The CDR3 consists of 12 residues. Trimming stripped 7 bases from V and 4 bases from J, with 10 bases between. The sample consisted of distant non-tumor lung tissue. The receptor was derived from a man aged 60 to 75 with non-small cell lung cancer. V is TRBV7-8 and J is TRBJ2-5; no clear D. As DNA, the CDR3 is TGTGCCAGCAACACACAACCAGAGACCCAGTACTTC. Translated: CASNTQPETQYF.